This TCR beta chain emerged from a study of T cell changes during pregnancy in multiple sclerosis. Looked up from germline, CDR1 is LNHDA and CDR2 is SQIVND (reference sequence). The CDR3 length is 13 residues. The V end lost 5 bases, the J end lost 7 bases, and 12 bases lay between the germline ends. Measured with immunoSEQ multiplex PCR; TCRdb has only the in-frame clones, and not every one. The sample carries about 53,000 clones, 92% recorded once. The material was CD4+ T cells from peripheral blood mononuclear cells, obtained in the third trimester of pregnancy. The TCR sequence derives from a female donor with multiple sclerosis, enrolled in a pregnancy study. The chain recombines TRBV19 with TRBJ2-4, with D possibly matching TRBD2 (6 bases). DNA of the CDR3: TGTGCCAGTAGTTGGGTCGGAGGGAACATTCAGTACTTC. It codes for CASSWVGGNIQYF.